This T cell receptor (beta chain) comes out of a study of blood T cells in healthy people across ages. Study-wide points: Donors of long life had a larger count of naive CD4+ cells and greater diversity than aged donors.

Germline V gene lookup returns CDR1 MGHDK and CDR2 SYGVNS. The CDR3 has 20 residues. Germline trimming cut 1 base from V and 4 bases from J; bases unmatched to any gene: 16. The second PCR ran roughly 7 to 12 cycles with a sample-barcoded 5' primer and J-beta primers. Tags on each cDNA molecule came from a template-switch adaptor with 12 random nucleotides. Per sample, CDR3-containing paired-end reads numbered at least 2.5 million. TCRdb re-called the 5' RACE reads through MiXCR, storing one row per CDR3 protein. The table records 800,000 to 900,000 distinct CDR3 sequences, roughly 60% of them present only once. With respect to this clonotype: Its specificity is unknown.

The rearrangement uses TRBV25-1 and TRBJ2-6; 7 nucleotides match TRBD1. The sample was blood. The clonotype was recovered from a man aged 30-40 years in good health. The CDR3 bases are TGTGCCAGCAGTGAATGGAGGATCGGACAGGAAACGGCAGGGGCCAACGTCCTGACTTTC. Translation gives CASSEWRIGQETAGANVLTF. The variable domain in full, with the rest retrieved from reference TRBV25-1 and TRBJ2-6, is EADIYQTPRYLVIGTGKKITLECSQTMGHDKMYWYQQDPGMELHLIHYSYGVNSTEKGDLSSESTVSRIRTEHFPLTLESARPSHTSQYLCASSEWRIGQETAGANVLTFGAGSRLTVL.